These 24 T cell receptor beta chains were all obtained from the same sample, sequenced in a study of shared clonotypes between healthy human individuals. Clones were read by immunoSEQ multiplex PCR, and TCRdb kept only the in-frame ones, dropping some. The table includes some 2.4 million clones, approximately 93% detected once. Sequencing was done on a sample of naive CD4+ T cells from PBMCs. Sample subset: CD45RA+ positively selected. Receptor source: a man between 18 and 35 years old in good health. Some clones in this sample may be carry-over from other donors' samples.

This clone showed up just a few times. The gene calls are TRBV28 and TRBJ1-3, with D uncertain. Trimming stripped 5 bases from V and 0 bases from J, with 8 bases between. Germline V gene lookup returns CDR1 MDHEN and CDR2 SYDVKM. There are 14 residues in the CDR3. This CDR3 is CASSVGISGNTIYF. The CDR3 region has the DNA TGTGCCAGCAGTGTAGGCATCTCTGGAAACACCATATATTTT.

The chain couples TRBV28 to TRBJ2-2; 7 nucleotides agree with TRBD1. The CDR3 is 18 amino acids. J gave up 7 bases and V 3 bases, and 17 bases lay outside the gene matches. CDR1 is MDHEN, CDR2 SYDVKM, per germline. CDR3 DNA: TGTGCCAGCAGTTTTCCACCCGGTTCAGGGGGAAGGGTCGGGGAGCTGTTTTTT. This translates into CASSFPPGSGGRVGELFF.

The chain employs TRBV5-1 and TRBJ2-1; 14 bases are shared with TRBD2. V gave up 4 bases and J gave up 6 bases; unmatched junction bases: 6. The length of the CDR3 is 16 residues. The germline V gene encodes CDR1 SGHRS and CDR2 YFSETQ. This chain's CDR3 is CASSRGLAGAGNEQFF. CDR3 bases: TGCGCCAGCAGCAGGGGACTAGCGGGAGCGGGCAATGAGCAGTTCTTC.

J is TRBJ2-7 and V is TRBV12-5, with TRBD1 matching over 9 bases. V shed 0 bases, J shed 0 bases, and the junction held 18 bases outside the gene matches. The germline gives CDR1 LGHNT, CDR2 FRNRAP. The CDR3 spans 21 residues. The CDR3 loop is CASGLVAGQGNLDLTSYEQYF. The CDR3, as DNA: TGTGCTAGTGGTTTGGTAGCGGGACAGGGAAACCTTGACTTAACCTCCTACGAGCAGTACTTC. Drawing the rest from reference TRBV12-5 and TRBJ2-7, the complete variable domain is DARVTQTPRHKVTEMGQEVTMRCQPILGHNTVFWYRQTMMQGLELLAYFRNRAPLDDSGMPKDRFSAEMPDATLATLKIQPSEPRDSAVYFCASGLVAGQGNLDLTSYEQYFGPGTRLTVT.

The chain recombines TRBV27 with TRBJ2-2; D may be TRBD1 or TRBD2 (5 bases each). Trimming removed 5 bases from V and 2 bases from J, with 9 bases in between. The CDR3 is 14 residues long. CDR1 MNHEY and CDR2 SMNVEV come from the germline V gene (reference sequence). CDR3 DNA: TGTGCCAGCAGTGGGACCTTAAACACCGGGGAGCTGTTTTTT. It encodes CASSGTLNTGELFF.

The chain combines TRBV18 with TRBJ2-7, with 9 bases that match TRBD2. The V and J ends lost 2 bases and 1 base, in that order; junction bases with no gene match: 3. Germline V gene data show CDR1 as KGHSH and CDR2 as LQKENI. This CDR3 has 15 amino acids. CDR3 residues: CASSPVAGASYEQYF. The DNA of the CDR3 is TGTGCCAGCTCACCAGTAGCGGGAGCTTCCTACGAGCAGTACTTC. Using reference TRBV18 and TRBJ2-7 for the parts outside the CDR3, the full variable domain is NAGVMQNPRHLVRRRGQEARLRCSPMKGHSHVYWYRQLPEEGLKFMVYLQKENIIDESGMPKERFSAEFPKEGPSILRIQQVVRGDSAAYFCASSPVAGASYEQYFGPGTRLTVT.

In regard to this clone: Its ends do not fully match the called genes, so a read error is possible. This CDR3 is also generated by other DNA sequences in the sample. The chain recombines TRBV2 with TRBJ2-3, with TRBD1 as a possible D gene (6 bases). This CDR3 is built from 15 residues. The germline gives CDR1 SNHLY, CDR2 FYNNEI. The CDR3 coding sequence is TGTGCCAGCAGTCGCCAGGGGCTCAACACAGATACACAGTATTTT. Translation gives CASSRQGLNTDTQYF.

The rearrangement uses TRBV11-2 and TRBJ1-5; 7 nucleotides line up with TRBD1. The germline CDR1 and CDR2 sequences are SGHAT and FQNNGV. With 5 bases clipped from V and 4 bases from J, the junction kept 11 bases outside the gene matches. The CDR3 covers 16 residues. The CDR3 here is CASSPTGTVGNQPQHF. In nucleotides, the CDR3 is TGTGCCAGCAGCCCGACAGGGACAGTTGGGAATCAGCCCCAGCATTTT.

The chain joins TRBV5-1 to TRBJ2-3, with TRBD2 identical over 8 bases. Germline V gives CDR1 SGHRS, CDR2 YFSETQ. The CDR3 sequence is 14 residues long. The junction had 2 bases not matched to a gene; V was cut back by 2 bases and J by 3 bases. CDR3 sequence reads: CASSFGLATDTQYF. In DNA, the CDR3 is TGCGCCAGCAGCTTCGGACTAGCAACAGATACGCAGTATTTT.

The chain combines TRBV7-9 with TRBJ2-5; 9 bases agree with TRBD2. This CDR3 is 13 amino acids long. V lost 5 bases, J lost 5 bases, and 3 bases stayed unmatched. Germline lookup yields CDR1 SEHNR and CDR2 FQNEAQ (reference sequence). The CDR3 sequence: CASSGGTSETQYF. CDR3 DNA sequence: TGTGCCAGCAGCGGGGGGACTAGCGAGACCCAGTACTTC.

This clone was recorded only once. For the CDR3, the DNA is TGCGCCAGCAGCTTGTTGGTCGCGGCGCATACGCAGTATTTT. Its translation is CASSLLVAAHTQYF. The chain recombines TRBV5-1 with TRBJ2-3; no reliable D call. Germline V lookup: CDR1 SGHRS, CDR2 YFSETQ. Trimming removed 1 base at V and 7 bases at J, with 13 bases between. This CDR3 contains 14 residues.

Remarks on this clone: The sample holds other DNA sequences that translate to the same CDR3. The chain couples TRBV7-9 to TRBJ1-1, with D unresolved. Trimming stripped 2 bases from V and 1 base from J, with 5 bases between. Germline V gene data show CDR1 as SEHNR and CDR2 as FQNEAQ (reference sequence). The CDR3 sequence is 13 residues long. The CDR3 protein is CASSLLGNTEAFF. The CDR3 nucleotides are TGTGCCAGCAGCTTACTCGGGAACACTGAAGCTTTCTTT.

The chain is built from TRBV4-3 and TRBJ2-1; TRBD2 matches 9 bases. V was clipped by 2 bases and J by 5 bases; unmatched bases: 10. From germline, CDR1 is LGHNA and CDR2 YSLEER. The CDR3 loop spans 17 amino acids. The DNA of the CDR3 is TGCGCCAGCAGCCAAAGACATCCCGCGGGAGGGGACAATGAGCAGTTCTTC. It specifies CASSQRHPAGGDNEQFF.

The V and J genes are TRBV5-1 and TRBJ1-6, with D possibly matching TRBD1 (5 bases). Germline assignment: CDR1 SGHRS and CDR2 YFSETQ. The CDR3 consists of 14 residues. V gave up 4 bases and J gave up 10 bases, with 15 bases separating them. The CDR3 loop is CASSTDRRSSPLHF. In DNA form, the CDR3 reads TGCGCCAGCAGCACTGACAGACGATCCTCACCCCTCCACTTT.

This clone was seen a few times. This chain joins TRBV19 and TRBJ2-2, with 12 bases aligning to TRBD2. The CDR3 spans 15 residues. CDR1 is LNHDA and CDR2 is SQIVND in the germline V gene (reference sequence). Trimming cost V 4 bases and J 5 bases; bases outside gene matches: 2. Here the CDR3 DNA reads TGTGCCAGTAGTAATCTAGCGGGAGGGACCGGGGAGCTGTTTTTT. It specifies CASSNLAGGTGELFF.

CDR3 nucleotide sequence: TGTGCCAGCAGCTTAGGTGCCGGGGGGACCCAGTACTTC. Its translation: CASSLGAGGTQYF. The genes are TRBV11-2 and TRBJ2-5; D is possibly TRBD2 (6 bases). Germline V gene sequence: CDR1 SGHAT, CDR2 FQNNGV. The CDR3 runs to 13 residues. V lost 1 base and J 7 bases, leaving 10 bases between the germline ends.

This clone has just one count. The CDR3 loop is CASRSGQGVHEQYF. CDR3 nucleotides: TGCGCCAGCAGATCCGGACAGGGAGTCCACGAGCAGTACTTC. The chain couples TRBV10-2 to TRBJ2-7, with TRBD1 matching 8 bases. The junction had 9 bases not matched to a gene; V was cut back by 6 bases and J by 5 bases. Germline values: CDR1 WSHSY, CDR2 SAAADI. The CDR3 sequence is 14 residues long.

The V call is TRBV7-6, the J call TRBJ2-5, with D tentatively TRBD1 (6 bases). The germline V and J ends were trimmed by 4 bases and 12 bases, with 18 bases remaining between them. This CDR3 comprises 13 residues. The germline gives CDR1 SGHVS, CDR2 FNYEAQ. As DNA, the CDR3 is TGTGCCAGCAGCTGGCGATACAGGGATCCAAAGTACTTC. Protein product: CASSWRYRDPKYF.

The V and J genes are TRBV4-1 and TRBJ2-3; 9 positions match TRBD1. The ends lost 4 bases at V and 5 bases at J; junction bases unmatched: 7. CDR3 length: 15 amino acids. The germline CDR1 and CDR2 sequences are MGHRA and YSYEKL. The chain's CDR3 is CASSPSGQGIDTQYF. The CDR3 region has the DNA TGCGCCAGCAGCCCATCGGGACAGGGAATAGATACGCAGTATTTT.

The rearrangement joins TRBV30 to TRBJ1-5; D is perhaps TRBD1 (6 bases). Trimming stripped 2 bases from V and 2 bases from J, with 19 bases between. Germline-derived CDR1 and CDR2 are GTSNPN and SVGIG (reference sequence). CDR3 length: 17 amino acids. The CDR3 DNA follows: TGTGCCTGGAGTCAGTGGCCCGGGGGCGGCGGCAATCAGCCCCAGCATTTT. Protein: CAWSQWPGGGGNQPQHF.

This chain uses TRBV11-2 with TRBJ1-2, with 8 nucleotides matching TRBD1. From germline, CDR1 is SGHAT and CDR2 FQNNGV. V trimming: 0 bases; J trimming: 8 bases; junction bases outside the gene matches: 8. This CDR3 is built from 15 residues. DNA for the CDR3: TGTGCCAGCAGCTTAGATCAGGGGGCGACTTGGGGCTACACCTTC. Translated, it gives CASSLDQGATWGYTF.

The V gene is TRBV7-9, the J gene TRBJ1-4; D may be TRBD1 (5 bases). V was pared by 5 bases and J by 8 bases, with 18 bases between. The CDR3 is 15 amino acids. In germline, CDR1 is SEHNR, CDR2 FQNEAQ (reference sequence). The CDR3 loop reads CASSAFQGVGEKLFF. CDR3 in DNA: TGTGCCAGCAGCGCTTTTCAGGGTGTTGGGGAAAAACTGTTTTTT. The full variable domain, completed using reference TRBV7-9 and TRBJ1-4, is DTGVSQNPRHKITKRGQNVTFRCDPISEHNRLYWYRQTLGQGPEFLTYFQNEAQLEKSRLLSDRFSAERPKGSFSTLEIQRTEQGDSAMYLCASSAFQGVGEKLFFGSGTQLSVL.

This clone was found once. The same CDR3 can be traced to other DNA sequences in this sample. The J gene is TRBJ2-2, the V gene TRBV6-5, with 8 bases identical to TRBD1. The CDR3 is 13 residues long. J was trimmed by 5 bases and V by 5 bases; bases with no gene match: 1. Germline CDR1 is MNHEY and CDR2 is SVGAGI. The CDR3 loop is CASSDRGTGELFF. CDR3 in DNA: TGTGCCAGCAGTGACAGGGGAACCGGGGAGCTGTTTTTT.

The V gene is TRBV29-1, the J gene TRBJ2-3, with 9 bases identical to TRBD1. The CDR3 spans 14 residues. Germline V gene lookup returns CDR1 SQVTM and CDR2 ANQGSEA. The V and J ends lost 6 bases and 7 bases, in that order; junction bases with no gene match: 11. CDR3 sequence: CSVDPGQGDHTQYF. For the CDR3, the DNA is TGCAGCGTGGATCCGGGACAGGGTGATCATACGCAGTATTTT.